The following is a TCR beta chain sequence with its context. The sequence runs out 3 residues before the end of the CDR3; the remainder is reconstructed from the germline J gene. The CDR3 length is 14 residues. Germline V gives CDR1 SGHRS, CDR2 YFSETQ. The junction had 3 bases not matched to a gene; V was cut back by 0 bases and J by 5 bases. These data belong to a study of T cell clonality in common variable immunodeficiency. Sequencing used immunoSEQ multiplex PCR; TCRdb keeps in-frame clones, though not all of them. The sample lists under 45,000 clones, none appearing once, the ten largest making up 9.5%.

The TCR was taken from a person between 18 and 75 years old in good health. This sequence joins TRBV5-1 and TRBJ2-5, with TRBD2 matching 8 bases. Sequencing was done on a sample of peripheral blood mononuclear cells. Incomplete CDR3 DNA: TGCGCCAGCAGCTTGGAGGGACTAGGGGAGACC. Amino acid sequence: CASSLEGLGET. The full CDR3 sequence reads CASSLEGLGETQYF.